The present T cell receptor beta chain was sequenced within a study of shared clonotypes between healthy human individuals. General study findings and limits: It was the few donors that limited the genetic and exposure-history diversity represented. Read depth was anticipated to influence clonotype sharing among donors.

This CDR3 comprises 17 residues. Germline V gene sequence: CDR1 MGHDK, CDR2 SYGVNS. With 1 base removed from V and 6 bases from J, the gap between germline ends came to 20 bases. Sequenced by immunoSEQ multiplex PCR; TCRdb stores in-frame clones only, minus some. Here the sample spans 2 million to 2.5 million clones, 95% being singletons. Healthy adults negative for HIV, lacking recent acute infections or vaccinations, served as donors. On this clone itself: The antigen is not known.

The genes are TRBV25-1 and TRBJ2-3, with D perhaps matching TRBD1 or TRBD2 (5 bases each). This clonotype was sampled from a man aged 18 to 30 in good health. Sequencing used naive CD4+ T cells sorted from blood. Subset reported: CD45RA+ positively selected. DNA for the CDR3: TGTGCCAGCAGTGAATGGGGGAAAGGAGCTCTGCCGGATACGCAGTATTTT. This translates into CASSEWGKGALPDTQYF. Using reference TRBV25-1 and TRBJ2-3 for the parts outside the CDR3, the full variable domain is EADIYQTPRYLVIGTGKKITLECSQTMGHDKMYWYQQDPGMELHLIHYSYGVNSTEKGDLSSESTVSRIRTEHFPLTLESARPSHTSQYLCASSEWGKGALPDTQYFGPGTRLTVL.